Detailed here is one TCR beta chain. These data originate in a study of blood T cell repertoires in COVID-19. The wider study: Collection of acute and convalescent COVID-19 samples took place in the United States, Italy and Spain. In each case, the material was cDNA or gDNA derived from T cells, B-cell-depleted T cells, or PBMCs.

Sequencing used immunoSEQ multiplex PCR; TCRdb keeps in-frame clones, though not all of them. The sample yields a few hundred thousand clones, approximately 91% seen once. The CDR3 has 13 residues. After removal of 6 bases from V and 5 bases from J, the junction contained 4 bases not matched to a gene. Germline values: CDR1 MDHEN, CDR2 SYDVKM. The V and J genes are TRBV28 and TRBJ1-5, with TRBD1 matching over 7 bases. Sequenced input: PBMCs or T cells enriched from blood (not recorded which). The source is a woman in her thirties or forties who had recovered from COVID-19. The CDR3 nucleotides read TGTGCCAGCAGACAGGGGAGGCATCAGCCCCAGCATTTT. Amino acid sequence: CASRQGRHQPQHF.